The 8 T cell receptor beta chains listed next were all sequenced from one sample in a study of cytomegalovirus exposure and HLA in healthy donors. The primer mix had 60 Vbeta and 13 Jbeta primers. TCRdb's copy holds only in-frame clones and misses some; the assay was immunoSEQ multiplex PCR. The sample contains 170,000 or so clones, approximately 88% of which appear only once. The sample comprised PBMCs. These receptors all stem from a boy younger than 10 in good health and CMV-seronegative.

The V call is TRBV5-4, the J call TRBJ1-5; D perhaps matches TRBD1 (6 bases). The J call is doubtful: the DNA matches TRBJ2-3 better. There are 15 residues in the CDR3. The V gene's germline CDR1 is SGHNT and CDR2 YYREEE (reference sequence). The CDR3 region is CASSYGTGRNQPQYF. The CDR3 nucleotides read TGTGCCAGCAGCTATGGAACAGGGCGAAATCAGCCCCAGTATTTT.

This chain links TRBV7-4 with TRBJ2-1; no definite D call. Per germline, CDR1 SGHVT and CDR2 SQSDAQ. Trimming left V 7 bases short and J 10 bases short, with 26 bases between. This CDR3 has 16 residues. The CDR3 nucleotides are TGTGCCAGCATCGAACGAGGCCGATCCCCCCTGAGAGAGCAGTTCTTC. Its translation: CASIERGRSPLREQFF.

This chain uses TRBV7-9 with TRBJ2-1; D is possibly TRBD1 (6 bases). Germline CDR1 reads SEHNR; CDR2 reads FQNEAQ (reference sequence). The CDR3 runs 16 residues. Trimming took 2 bases from V and 7 from J, leaving 18 bases between them. CDR3 protein: CASSLTGVQGVNEQFF. The CDR3 nucleotides are TGTGCCAGCAGCTTAACTGGGGTACAGGGTGTTAATGAGCAGTTCTTC.

The CDR3 region has the DNA TGTGCCAGCAGTGAAGCCAGGGCTGATGGCTACACCTTC. Translation gives CASSEARADGYTF. The V gene is TRBV2, the J gene TRBJ1-2; D is possibly TRBD1 (5 bases). The length of the CDR3 is 13 residues. With 0 bases removed from V and 6 bases from J, the gap between germline ends came to 8 bases. CDR1 is SNHLY, CDR2 FYNNEI, per germline.

The chain is built from TRBV12-5 and TRBJ2-6; 8 positions match TRBD2. V was clipped by 7 bases and J by 0 bases; unmatched bases: 8. The CDR3 spans 17 residues. Germline CDR1 reads LGHNT; CDR2 reads FRNRAP. CDR3 in DNA: TGTGCTAGTGTCCCCGGGGGGGGTAGCTCTGGGGCCAACGTCCTGACTTTC. It is translated as CASVPGGGSSGANVLTF. The variable domain in full, completed from reference TRBV12-5 and TRBJ2-6, reads DARVTQTPRHKVTEMGQEVTMRCQPILGHNTVFWYRQTMMQGLELLAYFRNRAPLDDSGMPKDRFSAEMPDATLATLKIQPSEPRDSAVYFCASVPGGGSSGANVLTFGAGSRLTVL.

The gene calls are TRBV7-9 and TRBJ1-2; D might be TRBD1 (6 bases). Trimming stripped 4 bases from V and 4 bases from J, with 10 bases between. The CDR3 has 13 residues. Germline values: CDR1 SEHNR, CDR2 FQNEAQ (reference sequence). The CDR3 DNA follows: TGTGCCAGCAGCTCGGACAGTTTCTATGGCTACACCTTC. Translated: CASSSDSFYGYTF.

This rearrangement joins TRBV7-2 to TRBJ2-1; 8 bases match TRBD2. V was clipped by 0 bases and J by 8 bases; unmatched bases: 3. The germline V gene encodes CDR1 SGHTA and CDR2 FQGNSA. This CDR3 region has 14 residues. The chain's CDR3 is CASSLASGTYEQFF. The DNA of the CDR3 is TGTGCCAGCAGCTTAGCTAGCGGGACCTATGAGCAGTTCTTC.

V gene TRBV9 combines with J gene TRBJ2-6, with D tentatively TRBD1 (6 bases). Germline values: CDR1 SGDLS, CDR2 YYNGEE. V lost 4 bases, J lost 3 bases, and 14 bases lay in between. This CDR3 is 16 amino acids long. The CDR3 protein is CASSFPRGVGANVLTF. The CDR3 DNA is TGTGCCAGCAGCTTCCCCAGGGGAGTTGGGGCCAACGTCCTGACTTTC. The variable domain in full, with the rest retrieved from reference TRBV9 and TRBJ2-6, is DSGVTQTPKHLITATGQRVTLRCSPRSGDLSVYWYQQSLDQGLQFLIQYYNGEERAKGNILERFSAQQFPDLHSELNLSSLELGDSALYFCASSFPRGVGANVLTFGAGSRLTVL.